The TCR beta chain under discussion was sequenced for a study of blood T cell repertoires in COVID-19. Study details: Samples of COVID-19 (acute and convalescent) were obtained from the United States, Italy and Spain. Nucleic acid was either cDNA or gDNA, and it came from T cells, B-cell-depleted T cells, or PBMCs.

This clone was detected only a few times. The authors' processing: Nucleated cell number was recorded as an estimate derived from reference gene primer amplification. Here immunoSEQ multiplex PCR was the method, and the copy in TCRdb shows in-frame clones only, minus some. V and J calls and clone size come straight from that table; D and trimming were deduced from the DNA. The repertoire has tens of thousands of clones, roughly 90% of them found once; the top ten carry approximately 15%. Germline loops: CDR1 SGHNT, CDR2 YYREEE (reference sequence). CDR3 size: 15 residues. The V and J ends lost 5 bases and 5 bases, in that order; junction bases with no gene match: 12.

Sequencing was done on a sample of peripheral blood. This chain connects TRBV5-4 to TRBJ2-7; 8 positions agree with TRBD2. The TCR was taken from a human donor in a cohort sampled during active COVID-19. The CDR3 nucleotides are TGTGCCAGCAGTGGTGCGGGGGGCTCAAAGGACGAGCAGTACTTC. Translated, it gives CASSGAGGSKDEQYF.